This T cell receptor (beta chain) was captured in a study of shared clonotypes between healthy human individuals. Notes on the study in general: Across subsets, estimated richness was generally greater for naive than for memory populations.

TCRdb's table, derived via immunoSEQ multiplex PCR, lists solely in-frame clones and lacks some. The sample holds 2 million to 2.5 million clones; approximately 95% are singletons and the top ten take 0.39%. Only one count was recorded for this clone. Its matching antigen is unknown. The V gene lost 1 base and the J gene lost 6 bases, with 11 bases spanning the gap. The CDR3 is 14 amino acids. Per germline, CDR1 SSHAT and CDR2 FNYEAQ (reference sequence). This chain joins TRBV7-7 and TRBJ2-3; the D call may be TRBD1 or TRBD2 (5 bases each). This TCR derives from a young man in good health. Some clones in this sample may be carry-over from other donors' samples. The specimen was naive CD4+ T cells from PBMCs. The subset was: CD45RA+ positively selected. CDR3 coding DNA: TGTGCCAGCAGCTTAGATAGTGGGGGTGATACGCAGTATTTT. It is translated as CASSLDSGGDTQYF.